The 20 T cell receptor beta chains presented below share a single source sample, sequenced in a study of vaccination effects on CD4 cells after COVID-19. Within the ViraFEST assay, antigen-specific CD4+ T cells underwent expansion with viral peptide pools prior to sequencing. Following an approximately 11-day culture, CD4+ T cells were purified. These receptors' targets are unknown. Sequenced by immunoSEQ multiplex PCR; TCRdb stores in-frame clones only, minus some. The sample carries 50,000 to 65,000 clones, 65% to 90% recorded once. This specimen was CD4+ T cells from PBMCs cultured with HCoV-229E spike peptides, taken before COVID-19 vaccination. These receptors all stem from a human donor who received a COVID-19 vaccine.

This sequence joins TRBV19 and TRBJ2-3; 7 positions match TRBD1. This CDR3 spans 16 amino acids. The V segment lost 1 base and the J segment 2 bases; nucleotides outside the gene matches: 6. CDR1 is LNHDA and CDR2 is SQIVND in the germline V gene (reference sequence). CDR3 amino acids: CASSIGPDRSTDTQYF. The CDR3 DNA is TGTGCCAGTAGTATAGGTCCGGACAGGTCCACAGATACGCAGTATTTT.

The genes are TRBV18 and TRBJ1-1; 7 nucleotides line up with TRBD1. CDR1 and CDR2 (germline): KGHSH, LQKENI. This CDR3 contains 14 residues. With V trimmed by 3 bases and J by 1 base, 2 bases remained unmatched. The CDR3 region is CASSPQGGNTEAFF. The CDR3 DNA follows: TGTGCCAGCTCACCCCAGGGGGGGAACACTGAAGCTTTCTTT.

The chain employs TRBV24-1 and TRBJ2-1, with TRBD1 matching over 9 bases. The J segment lost 3 bases and the V segment lost 3 bases, leaving 5 bases of the junction unmatched. Per germline, CDR1 KGHDR and CDR2 SFDVKD. This CDR3 contains 16 residues. Here the CDR3 reads CATSDPRQGGYNEQFF. The DNA for the CDR3 is TGTGCCACCAGTGATCCCCGACAGGGGGGCTACAATGAGCAGTTCTTC.

The chain recombines TRBV5-1 with TRBJ1-2; D unresolved. Per the germline V gene, CDR1 is SGHRS and CDR2 is YFSETQ. CDR3 length equals 13 residues. Between the trimmed V and J ends, which lost 0 bases and 8 bases, there was a span of 11 bases. The CDR3 sequence is CASSLASQWGYTF. The CDR3 region has the DNA TGCGCCAGCAGCTTGGCCTCCCAGTGGGGCTACACCTTC.

V usage is TRBV5-8 and J usage is TRBJ2-2, with D perhaps matching TRBD1 (5 bases). CDR3 size: 15 residues. CDR1 is SGHTS, CDR2 YDEGEE, per germline. The ends were cut back, 4 bases at V and 2 bases at J, with 12 bases in the middle. The CDR3 loop is CASSPKGANTGELFF. The CDR3 nucleotides read TGTGCCAGCAGCCCCAAAGGGGCCAACACCGGGGAGCTGTTTTTT. The entire variable domain, with the rest obtained from reference TRBV5-8 and TRBJ2-2, is as follows: EAGVTQSPTHLIKTRGQQATLRCSPISGHTSVYWYQQALGLGLQFLLWYDEGEERNRGNFPPRFSGRQFPNYSSELNVNALELEDSALYLCASSPKGANTGELFFGEGSRLTVL.

The chain carries TRBV21-1 and TRBJ1-4. TRBV21-1 is a pseudogene segment. CDR3 length: 16 residues. CDR3 nucleotides: TGTGCCAGCAGCAAAGATCGAGGGCCCTATAATGAAAAACTGTTTTTT. It is translated as CASSKDRGPYNEKLFF.

This clone was seen a handful of times. This chain uses TRBV4-1 with TRBJ1-2; D not resolved. CDR1 MGHRA and CDR2 YSYEKL come from the germline V gene. There are 13 residues in the CDR3. V lost 3 bases and J lost 2, with 7 bases in between. DNA of the CDR3: TGCGCCAGCAGCCATACGGAGAACTATGGCTACACCTTC. Encoded protein: CASSHTENYGYTF.

The chain employs TRBV18 and TRBJ2-3; 11 bases are a match to TRBD2. The CDR3 has 16 amino acids. CDR1 is KGHSH and CDR2 is LQKENI in the germline V gene. J gave up 2 bases and V 4 bases, and 5 bases lay outside the gene matches. CDR3 loop: CASSRLAGGSTDTQYF. CDR3 DNA sequence: TGTGCCAGCTCACGGCTAGCGGGGGGATCCACAGATACGCAGTATTTT. The full variable domain, in which reference TRBV18 and TRBJ2-3 provide the parts outside the CDR3, is NAGVMQNPRHLVRRRGQEARLRCSPMKGHSHVYWYRQLPEEGLKFMVYLQKENIIDESGMPKERFSAEFPKEGPSILRIQQVVRGDSAAYFCASSRLAGGSTDTQYFGPGTRLTVL.

The chain employs TRBV2 and TRBJ2-3; 8 positions match TRBD2. Per germline, CDR1 SNHLY and CDR2 FYNNEI. The CDR3 sequence is 15 residues long. J was trimmed by 0 bases and V by 11 bases; bases with no gene match: 10. The CDR3 sequence is CAARDGGASTDTQYF. The CDR3 region has the DNA TGTGCCGCCCGGGACGGGGGGGCCAGCACAGATACGCAGTATTTT.

This chain joins TRBV2 and TRBJ1-4; D unclear. CDR1 and CDR2 from the germline V gene are SNHLY and FYNNEI. This CDR3 is built from 15 residues. The ends were cut back, 2 bases at V and 0 bases at J, with 7 bases in the middle. The chain's CDR3 is CASSELGSTNEKLFF. The CDR3 DNA reads TGTGCCAGCAGTGAATTGGGTTCAACTAATGAAAAACTGTTTTTT.

The chain combines TRBV7-7 with TRBJ1-5; D uncertain. The CDR3 has 13 residues. V was pared by 2 bases and J by 3 bases, with 5 bases between. CDR1 SSHAT and CDR2 FNYEAQ come from the germline V gene (reference sequence). The CDR3, as DNA: TGTGCCAGCAGCTTATCGGACAATCAGCCCCAGCATTTT. This codes for CASSLSDNQPQHF.

This clone was counted only a few times. The V call is TRBV24-1, the J call TRBJ1-5; 10 bases are shared with TRBD1. J gave up 3 bases and V 3 bases, and 4 bases lay outside the gene matches. The CDR3 loop spans 16 amino acids. The V gene's germline CDR1 is KGHDR and CDR2 SFDVKD. The CDR3 nucleotides are TGTGCCACCAGTGATGCGACAGGGGGCCCCAATCAGCCCCAGCATTTT. Translated: CATSDATGGPNQPQHF.

V gene TRBV28 combines with J gene TRBJ2-3; 7 bases fit TRBD2. CDR1 and CDR2 from the germline V gene are MDHEN and SYDVKM. Germline trimming cut 5 bases from V and 3 bases from J; bases unmatched to any gene: 5. CDR3 length equals 14 residues. The DNA of the CDR3 is TGTGCCAGCAGTCGAGCGGGGCCTACAGATACGCAGTATTTT. Translation gives CASSRAGPTDTQYF.

This clone was seen more than once but under ten times. The rearrangement joins TRBV3-1 (or the pseudogene TRBV3-2) to TRBJ2-5; 9 bases are a match to TRBD1. Germline lookup yields CDR1 LGHDT and CDR2 YNNKEL (reference sequence). The V segment lost 4 bases and the J segment 2 bases; nucleotides outside the gene matches: 2. The CDR3 extends over 14 amino acids. CDR3 amino acids: CASSRDRAQETQYF. The CDR3 DNA sequence: TGTGCCAGCAGCCGGGACAGGGCGCAAGAGACCCAGTACTTC.

This sequence joins TRBV19 and TRBJ1-6; D perhaps matches TRBD1 (5 bases). Germline V gene lookup returns CDR1 LNHDA and CDR2 SQIVND (reference sequence). This CDR3 contains 14 residues. Between the trimmed V and J ends, which lost 11 bases and 0 bases, there was a span of 11 bases. The CDR3 spells CAGGGNSYNSPLHF. The CDR3 DNA follows: TGTGCCGGTGGGGGTAACTCCTATAATTCACCCCTCCACTTT.

V usage is TRBV19 and J usage is TRBJ1-5; D ambiguous. The length of the CDR3 is 12 residues. The V gene lost 7 bases and the J gene lost 0 bases, with 4 bases spanning the gap. The germline CDR1 and CDR2 sequences are LNHDA and SQIVND (reference sequence). The CDR3 here is CASTDSNQPQHF. DNA for the CDR3: TGTGCCAGTACCGATAGCAATCAGCCCCAGCATTTT. The full variable domain, completed using reference TRBV19 and TRBJ1-5, is DGGITQSPKYLFRKEGQNVTLSCEQNLNHDAMYWYRQDPGQGLRLIYYSQIVNDFQKGDIAEGYSVSREKKESFPLTVTSAQKNPTAFYLCASTDSNQPQHFGDGTRLSIL.

The chain recombines TRBV7-3 with TRBJ2-1, with D maybe TRBD1 (6 bases). The CDR3 has 13 residues. Germline lookup yields CDR1 SGHTA and CDR2 FQGTGA. Between the trimmed V and J ends, which lost 3 bases and 6 bases, there was a span of 9 bases. The CDR3 coding sequence is TGTGCCAGCAGCTTGGACAGCTTCAATGAGCAGTTCTTC. Translating gives CASSLDSFNEQFF.

The chain is built from TRBV3-1 (or the pseudogene TRBV3-2) and TRBJ1-4; a possible D gene is TRBD1 (6 bases). Germline V gene data show CDR1 as LGHDT and CDR2 as YNNKEL (reference sequence). CDR3 length: 15 amino acids. Trimming took off 2 bases at V and 0 bases at J, with 7 bases between the two ends. Here the CDR3 DNA reads TGTGCCAGCAGCCAAAGGACAGCAACTAATGAAAAACTGTTTTTT. This codes for CASSQRTATNEKLFF.

The chain couples TRBV15 to TRBJ2-3; D tentatively reads TRBD1 or TRBD2 (6 bases each). Germline CDR1 is LNHNV and CDR2 is YYDKDF (reference sequence). Trimming shortened V by 1 base and J by 0 bases, and 8 bases separated the two germline ends. CDR3 length: 15 residues. The CDR3 region is CATSRVGGSTDTQYF. Here the CDR3 DNA reads TGTGCCACCAGCAGAGTAGGGGGGAGCACAGATACGCAGTATTTT.

The V gene is TRBV5-8, the J gene TRBJ2-7, with 8 positions matching TRBD1. This CDR3 has 16 amino acids. J gave up 3 bases and V 0 bases, and 8 bases lay outside the gene matches. Germline V gene sequence: CDR1 SGHTS, CDR2 YDEGEE. CDR3 loop: CASSLGPGTGGYEQYV. DNA for the CDR3: TGTGCCAGCAGCTTGGGGCCGGGGACAGGAGGCTACGAGCAGTACGTC.